This T cell receptor (beta chain) was observed in a study of patients and donors after allogeneic stem cell transplantation. Concerning this clonotype: The junction and the germline gene differ at one end; a read error may be behind it.

MiXCR, run by TCRdb on the RT-PCR reads, gives a single entry per CDR3 protein. The sample yields roughly 150,000 distinct CDR3 sequences, approximately 22% seen once. The germline V gene encodes CDR1 SGHTA and CDR2 FQGNSA. The CDR3 covers 12 residues. This sequence joins TRBV7-2 and TRBJ1-1; 7 nucleotides line up with TRBD1. Sequencing used blood, either unsorted or a sorted T cell fraction (not recorded which). The origin of this receptor is a human donor who was either an allogeneic HSCT recipient or a stem cell or donor lymphocyte infusion donor (not recorded which). It is not recorded whose cells these are; they may come from a transplant donor. Here the CDR3 DNA reads TGTGCCAGCAGCTTTGACAGGGCGGAAGTTTTCTTT. Amino acids: CASSFDRAEVFF.